This T cell receptor (beta chain) appears in the sequencing data of a study of Graves' ophthalmopathy and Graves' hyperthyroidism. The TCR beta CDR3 regions underwent amplification from RNA transcripts. The workflow started with a first-round RT-PCR run with HTBI primers and then moved on to a second-round multiplex PCR. MiXCR, run by TCRdb on the multiplex PCR reads, gives a single entry per CDR3 protein. The sample includes 300,000 to 350,000 distinct CDR3 sequences, about a sixth seen only once; the top ten take 9% to 15%. This clonotype was detected ten times or more. The clonotype comes from an adult man with Graves' ophthalmopathy. The sample comprised peripheral blood.

This chain's CDR3 is CASSADRAAGANVLTF. The CDR3, as DNA: TGTGCCAGCAGTGCGGACAGGGCCGCTGGGGCCAACGTCCTGACTTTC. This chain connects TRBV27 to TRBJ2-6; 8 bases align to TRBD1. Trimming at V came to 5 bases and at J to 2 bases, leaving 5 bases not matched to a gene. Germline assignment: CDR1 MNHEY and CDR2 SMNVEV (reference sequence). This CDR3 spans 16 amino acids.